Following are 24 T cell receptor beta chains from one sample sequenced in a study of T cells after yellow fever vaccination (dated by TCRdb to between 2018 and 2021). The treatment or condition label of this sample denotes: live attenuated yellow fever vaccine strain. Library preparation used 5' RACE. Sequencer: Illumina HiSeq 2500. TCRdb applied fastp at Q25 and MiXCR to the public reads, then kept only in-frame beta chains. Each entry is one CDR3 protein sequence, shown with its most common DNA and genes. For this sample the table gives fewer than 400,000 distinct CDR3 sequences, of which about 6.2% were detected only once. The ten most abundant clones make up approximately 15% of the sample. The starting material was PBMCs, obtained 5 days after the yellow fever booster vaccination. The source is a man in his thirties or forties who received the YFV17D yellow fever vaccine.

This clonotype was found a few times. The chain has TRBV6-5 and TRBJ1-2, with D tentatively TRBD1 (5 bases). V was pared by 5 bases and J by 11 bases, with 15 bases between. Germline CDR1 MNHEY, CDR2 SVGAGI. The CDR3 loop spans 12 amino acids. CDR3: CASSHQPGGYTF. DNA of the CDR3: TGTGCCAGCAGTCACCAACCCGGGGGGTACACCTTC.

The chain carries TRBV6-2 or TRBV6-3 and TRBJ1-5; 8 bases match TRBD1. Trimming at V came to 8 bases and at J to 0 bases, leaving 12 bases not matched to a gene. The CDR3 sequence is 17 residues long. Germline V gene data show CDR1 as MNHEY and CDR2 as SVGEGT. CDR3 region: CASHPHLTGGSNQPQHF. Written as DNA, the CDR3 is TGTGCCAGCCACCCCCACCTAACAGGGGGTAGCAATCAGCCCCAGCATTTT.

This clonotype showed up just a few times. The genes are TRBV4-3 and TRBJ2-7, with D maybe TRBD1 (5 bases). Looked up from germline, CDR1 is LGHNA and CDR2 is YSLEER. The CDR3 is 16 amino acids. The V end was cut by 3 bases, the J end by 3 bases, with 18 bases between. CDR3 protein: CASSQQGAGLLYEQYF. In DNA form, the CDR3 reads TGCGCCAGCAGCCAGCAAGGGGCAGGGCTCCTCTACGAGCAGTACTTC.

This clonotype showed up just a few times. This CDR3 reads CASSLGPRASYNEQFF. The CDR3, as DNA: TGCGCCAGCAGCTTAGGACCGAGAGCATCCTACAATGAGCAGTTCTTC. The chain couples TRBV5-1 to TRBJ2-1; D remains unclear. The CDR3 loop spans 16 amino acids. Germline CDR1 reads SGHRS; CDR2 reads YFSETQ. V was trimmed by 2 bases and J by 1 base, leaving 13 bases between them.

The J gene is TRBJ2-1, the V gene TRBV7-2; D unclear. This CDR3 is 15 amino acids long. The V gene's germline CDR1 is SGHTA and CDR2 FQGNSA. Deletions cut 0 bases from V and 5 bases from J, with 11 bases between. CDR3 protein: CASSLAYLTNNEQFF. CDR3 sequence (DNA): TGTGCCAGCAGCTTAGCTTACTTGACGAACAATGAGCAGTTCTTC.

This clonotype came up once. J is TRBJ2-1 and V is TRBV5-1; either TRBD1 or TRBD2 may fit D (5 bases each). Trimming took off 0 bases at V and 5 bases at J, with 9 bases between the two ends. Per germline, CDR1 SGHRS and CDR2 YFSETQ. The CDR3 has 14 residues. In nucleotides, the CDR3 is TGCGCCAGCAGCTTGGGGGACGGGAACAATGAGCAGTTCTTC. This gives the protein CASSLGDGNNEQFF.

CDR3 sequence (DNA): TGTGCCAGCAGTTACTGGACAGGGTCTCGGGAGACCCAGTACTTC. This codes for CASSYWTGSRETQYF. The V gene is TRBV6-5, the J gene TRBJ2-5, with 8 bases that match TRBD1. This CDR3 is built from 15 residues. CDR1 and CDR2 (germline): MNHEY, SVGAGI. Losses at the gene ends were 1 base for V and 5 bases for J; bases not matched to a gene: 6.

This rearrangement joins TRBV5-8 to TRBJ1-3; D unresolved. Germline values: CDR1 SGHTS, CDR2 YDEGEE. Trimming stripped 2 bases from V and 3 bases from J, with 12 bases between. The CDR3 spans 15 residues. This chain's CDR3 is CASSFAQEGGNTIYF. CDR3 nucleotide sequence: TGTGCCAGCAGCTTTGCCCAGGAGGGTGGAAACACCATATATTTT.

This clonotype occurred once. This may be a read error: a much more frequent sequence differs by one nucleotide. This chain links TRBV10-2 with TRBJ1-2, with unresolved D. CDR3 size: 13 residues. Germline V gives CDR1 WSHSY, CDR2 SAAADI. CDR3 sequence: CASSGGPTYGYSF. CDR3 bases: TGCGCCAGCTCTGGCGGGCCGACCTATGGCTACTCCTTC.

This clonotype was observed a handful of times. This chain connects TRBV28 to TRBJ2-7; D may be TRBD1 (6 bases). V gave up 3 bases and J gave up 4 bases, with 10 bases separating them. The CDR3 contains 13 residues. Germline CDR1 is MDHEN and CDR2 is SYDVKM. The CDR3 DNA reads TGTGCCAGCAGTTTCAGGGGCGGATACGAGCAGTACTTC. Translated, it gives CASSFRGGYEQYF.

The genes are TRBV12-5 and TRBJ2-7; possibly TRBD2 for D (6 bases). Germline values: CDR1 LGHNT, CDR2 FRNRAP. The CDR3 has 12 residues. Trimming removed 6 bases at V and 4 bases at J, with 10 bases between. The CDR3 loop reads CASGLEGYEQYF. As DNA, the CDR3 is TGTGCTAGTGGCCTGGAGGGGTACGAGCAGTACTTC.

Ten or more counts support this clonotype. J is TRBJ2-2 and V is TRBV19; 7 bases map to TRBD1. The CDR3 extends over 17 amino acids. V gave up 7 bases and J gave up 4 bases; unmatched junction bases: 15. Per the germline V gene, CDR1 is LNHDA and CDR2 is SQIVND (reference sequence). The CDR3 here is CASKPTGLVDSTGELFF. CDR3 coding DNA: TGTGCCAGTAAACCGACAGGGTTGGTCGATTCCACCGGGGAGCTGTTTTTT.

This clonotype has a count of ten or more. The V gene is TRBV27, the J gene TRBJ2-3; 12 bases line up with TRBD2. The CDR3 extends over 16 amino acids. The V gene's germline CDR1 is MNHEY and CDR2 SMNVEV (reference sequence). The trim removed 5 bases at V and 2 bases at J, leaving 5 bases unmatched. The CDR3 region has the DNA TGTGCCAGCAGTCCCAGACTAGCGGGAGACACAGATACGCAGTATTTT. It yields the protein CASSPRLAGDTDTQYF.

V gene TRBV11-2 combines with J gene TRBJ1-5; D is unresolved. From germline, CDR1 is SGHAT and CDR2 FQNNGV. V dropped 3 bases and J dropped 4 bases, with 7 bases sitting between them. The CDR3 spans 13 residues. CDR3 residues: CASSFTQNQPQHF. CDR3 nucleotide sequence: TGTGCCAGCAGCTTTACCCAAAATCAGCCCCAGCATTTT.

The V gene is TRBV7-9, the J gene TRBJ2-5, with 13 bases matching TRBD2. Germline V lookup: CDR1 SEHNR, CDR2 FQNEAQ (reference sequence). The V segment lost 5 bases and the J segment 8 bases; nucleotides outside the gene matches: 8. The CDR3 runs to 15 residues. The CDR3 bases are TGTGCCAGCAGCCCGACCACGGGACTAGCGGGAACCCAGTACTTC. It yields the protein CASSPTTGLAGTQYF.

This clonotype showed up just a few times. This sequence joins TRBV15 and TRBJ2-5; D might be TRBD1 (5 bases). V was shortened by 0 bases and J by 9 bases, with 14 bases between the two germline ends. The germline CDR1 and CDR2 sequences are LNHNV and YYDKDF (reference sequence). This CDR3 has 14 residues. The CDR3 DNA sequence: TGTGCCACCAGCAGAGATTTCCAGGGCAGTCCCCAGTACTTC. This codes for CATSRDFQGSPQYF.

V usage is TRBV18 and J usage is TRBJ2-7; D not certain. V lost 6 bases to trimming and J lost 0 bases, with 9 bases between them. Germline loops: CDR1 KGHSH, CDR2 LQKENI. The CDR3 consists of 13 residues. This chain's CDR3 is CASSPPDSYEQYF. CDR3 nucleotides: TGTGCCAGCTCCCCCCCTGACTCCTACGAGCAGTACTTC.

V and J are TRBV20-1 and TRBJ2-1; TRBD2 matches at 11 bases. CDR3 length equals 14 residues. V was clipped by 6 bases and J by 9 bases; unmatched bases: 10. Germline CDR1 reads DFQATT; CDR2 reads SNEGSKA (reference sequence). CDR3 sequence: CSAVLAGEWGEQFF. In DNA, the CDR3 is TGCAGTGCCGTACTAGCGGGAGAGTGGGGTGAGCAGTTCTTC.

The chain joins TRBV12-3 or TRBV12-4 to TRBJ2-3; D remains ambiguous. The CDR3 loop spans 15 amino acids. V was shortened by 5 bases and J by 3 bases, with 15 bases between the two germline ends. The CDR3 DNA is TGTGCCAGCAGTCAGATGGGGTATGGTACAGATACGCAGTATTTT. Protein product: CASSQMGYGTDTQYF.

This clonotype was observed many times. V is TRBV27 and J is TRBJ2-3; TRBD2 aligns across 10 bases. Per germline, CDR1 MNHEY and CDR2 SMNVEV (reference sequence). The CDR3 is 15 amino acids. The ends lost 2 bases at V and 5 bases at J; junction bases unmatched: 4. The CDR3, as DNA: TGTGCCAGCAGTTTACTAGCGGGAGTCAGAGATACGCAGTATTTT. This encodes CASSLLAGVRDTQYF.

This clonotype was picked up many times. The chain recombines TRBV12-3 or TRBV12-4 with TRBJ2-5; either TRBD1 or TRBD2 may fit D (5 bases each). The V and J ends lost 7 bases and 9 bases respectively, with 12 bases between them. The CDR3 runs 11 residues. CDR3 in amino acids: CASTLGGPQYF. The CDR3 DNA sequence: TGTGCCAGCACCCTTGGGGGTCCCCAGTACTTC.

The rearrangement uses TRBV18 and TRBJ2-5; maybe TRBD2 (5 bases). This CDR3 has 13 amino acids. Trimming stripped 2 bases from V and 3 bases from J, with 7 bases between. Looked up from germline, CDR1 is KGHSH and CDR2 is LQKENI. The chain's CDR3 is CASSPEGEETQYF. The CDR3 bases are TGTGCCAGCTCACCAGAGGGAGAAGAGACCCAGTACTTC. The variable domain in full, with the rest retrieved from reference TRBV18 and TRBJ2-5, is NAGVMQNPRHLVRRRGQEARLRCSPMKGHSHVYWYRQLPEEGLKFMVYLQKENIIDESGMPKERFSAEFPKEGPSILRIQQVVRGDSAAYFCASSPEGEETQYFGPGTRLLVL.

Ten or more counts support this clonotype. The chain has TRBV7-2 and TRBJ2-7; D not resolved. V lost 6 bases to trimming and J lost 0 bases, with 9 bases between them. Per the germline V gene, CDR1 is SGHTA and CDR2 is FQGNSA. The CDR3 consists of 13 residues. The CDR3: CASSLGNSYEQYF. The CDR3 DNA is TGTGCCAGCAGTTTGGGAAACTCCTACGAGCAGTACTTC.

CDR3 loop: CASSYSGGGYGYTF. The DNA of the CDR3 is TGTGCCAGCAGTTACTCGGGGGGCGGCTATGGCTACACCTTC. The genes are TRBV6-5 and TRBJ1-2; possibly TRBD1 for D (6 bases). Germline CDR1 is MNHEY and CDR2 is SVGAGI. This CDR3 region has 14 residues. Trimming shortened V by 0 bases and J by 4 bases, and 9 bases separated the two germline ends.